Below, 27 T cell receptor beta chains from the same sample are listed, as sequenced in a study of CD8+ T cells in alopecia areata (dated by TCRdb to between 2018 and 2020). This specimen's time point label, per the study, means: less than 30 weeks on oral tofacitinib. What this sample's treatment or condition label stands for: oral pan-JAK inhibitor, 5-10 mg twice daily. The library was obtained by the immunoSEQ multiplex PCR assay. To provide template for TCR sequencing, every sample had RNA extracted and reverse transcribed into cDNA. Entries here come from immuneACCESS through TCRdb and include only in-frame sequences with V and J called. Some clones fail to appear in such tables; in the studies checked, an unresolved V gene covers under half of the shortfall, and the cause of the remainder is unknown. This sample comprises 270,000 or so clones, roughly 64% of them detected only once. The ten largest make up more than 1.5% of the sample.

Here the sequenced sample was CD4+ T cells sorted from blood, taken at week 24, from a patient treated with tofacitinib. These receptors all come from a human donor with alopecia areata.

V gene TRBV5-1 combines with J gene TRBJ2-3, with unresolved D. This CDR3 has 13 residues. V lost 2 bases and J 4 bases, leaving 8 bases between the germline ends. Germline V lookup: CDR1 SGHRS, CDR2 YFSETQ. CDR3 DNA sequence: TGCGCCAGCAGCTTCGAGGCACCAGATACGCAGTATTTT. Residues: CASSFEAPDTQYF. The full variable domain, in which reference TRBV5-1 and TRBJ2-3 provide the parts outside the CDR3, is KAGVTQTPRYLIKTRGQQVTLSCSPISGHRSVSWYQQTPGQGLQFLFEYFSETQRNKGNFPGRFSGRQFSNSRSEMNVSTLELGDSALYLCASSFEAPDTQYFGPGTRLTVL.

Concerning this clone: This same CDR3 is encoded by further DNA sequences in the sample. The chain carries TRBV5-1 and TRBJ2-5; D is ambiguous. The V end lost 0 bases, the J end lost 5 bases, and 8 bases lay between the germline ends. Germline V gene sequence: CDR1 SGHRS, CDR2 YFSETQ. The CDR3 totals 13 residues. CDR3 loop: CASSLDPQETQYF. The CDR3 DNA sequence: TGCGCCAGCAGCTTGGACCCCCAGGAGACCCAGTACTTC.

This clone was counted between two and nine times. The genes are TRBV7-2 and TRBJ1-1, with a tentative D call TRBD1 (6 bases). CDR3 length: 13 residues. Trimming took off 6 bases at V and 2 bases at J, with 10 bases between the two ends. Germline V gene lookup returns CDR1 SGHTA and CDR2 FQGNSA. CDR3: CASRTDSNTEAFF. As DNA, the CDR3 is TGTGCCAGCAGAACGGACAGCAACACTGAAGCTTTCTTT.

This clone has just a few counts. The chain couples TRBV29-1 to TRBJ2-7; no reliable D call. The CDR3 runs 13 residues. V was shortened by 4 bases and J by 4 bases, with 14 bases between the two germline ends. Looked up from germline, CDR1 is SQVTM and CDR2 is ANQGSEA. In DNA, the CDR3 is TGCAGCGTTGTCGTCTCCCTCGGGTACGAGCAGTACTTC. Its protein product is CSVVVSLGYEQYF.

Only a few counts were recorded for this clone. This chain connects TRBV25-1 to TRBJ2-5; 9 bases match TRBD1. CDR3 size: 14 residues. Germline trimming cut 8 bases from V and 4 bases from J; bases unmatched to any gene: 8. Germline assignment: CDR1 MGHDK and CDR2 SYGVNS. In DNA, the CDR3 is TGTGCCAGCGGACCCGACAGGGGGTTAGAGACCCAGTACTTC. This translates into CASGPDRGLETQYF.

The chain links TRBV29-1 to TRBJ2-2, with 10 bases matching TRBD1. The CDR3 is 14 amino acids. Germline CDR1 reads SQVTM; CDR2 reads ANQGSEA. Trimming at V came to 6 bases and at J to 6 bases, leaving 7 bases not matched to a gene. CDR3 sequence: CSVRETGGPGELFF. CDR3 nucleotides: TGCAGCGTCCGGGAGACAGGGGGCCCCGGGGAGCTGTTTTTT.

The CDR3 region has the DNA TGTGCCATCAGTGTGGGGGCGGCGCGGAGAGGTGGCTACACCTTC. Translating it yields CAISVGAARRGGYTF. This chain links TRBV10-3 with TRBJ1-2; a possible D gene is TRBD1 (6 bases). Per germline, CDR1 ENHRY and CDR2 SYGVKD. The V end lost 4 bases, the J end lost 7 bases, and 19 bases lay between the germline ends. This CDR3 has 15 amino acids.

The rearrangement uses TRBV25-1 and TRBJ2-1; tentative D call: TRBD2 (6 bases). V lost 4 bases to trimming and J lost 6 bases, with 19 bases between them. CDR1 and CDR2 (germline): MGHDK, SYGVNS. The CDR3 extends over 16 amino acids. CDR3 DNA: TGTGCCAGCAGTGGTTCTAGGAGGGGCCTTTCCAATGAGCAGTTCTTC. Amino acid sequence: CASSGSRRGLSNEQFF.

CDR3 loop: CASSASGDSSYYGYTF. As DNA, the CDR3 is TGTGCCAGCAGTGCTTCAGGGGACAGTTCCTACTATGGCTACACCTTC. This chain uses TRBV25-1 with TRBJ1-2, with 7 bases identical to TRBD1. Trimming at V came to 4 bases and at J to 3 bases, leaving 11 bases not matched to a gene. CDR1 and CDR2 from the germline V gene are MGHDK and SYGVNS. The CDR3 extends over 16 amino acids.

Comment on this clone: Other DNA sequences in this specimen translate into the identical CDR3. The chain has TRBV19 and TRBJ2-5; the D is unclear. Germline values: CDR1 LNHDA, CDR2 SQIVND (reference sequence). V lost 3 bases to trimming and J lost 5 bases, with 7 bases between them. CDR3 length: 12 residues. The CDR3 coding sequence is TGTGCCAGTAGTATCAAGGGTGAGACCCAGTACTTC. Translation: CASSIKGETQYF.

This clone has a single count. The V gene is TRBV18, the J gene TRBJ2-5; either TRBD1 or TRBD2 may supply D (6 bases each). The CDR3 length is 15 residues. Germline CDR1 reads KGHSH; CDR2 reads LQKENI. Trimming removed 3 bases from V and 1 base from J, with 12 bases in between. The CDR3 nucleotides are TGTGCCAGCTCACCCGTCAGGGGAGGCCAAGAGACCCAGTACTTC. It codes for CASSPVRGGQETQYF.

The chain combines TRBV5-1 with TRBJ2-5; possibly TRBD2 for D (6 bases). This CDR3 region has 15 residues. Trimming removed 4 bases at V and 0 bases at J, with 13 bases between. Germline loops: CDR1 SGHRS, CDR2 YFSETQ. CDR3 coding DNA: TGCGCCAGCAGCGCCGGGGGAGGCCACCAAGAGACCCAGTACTTC. This gives the protein CASSAGGGHQETQYF.

This clone was seen more than once but under ten times. The chain links TRBV4-3 to TRBJ2-2, with TRBD1 matching 11 bases. The V segment lost 3 bases and the J segment 0 bases; nucleotides outside the gene matches: 6. The CDR3 is 18 residues long. CDR1 and CDR2 from the germline V gene are LGHNA and YSLEER. CDR3 sequence reads: CASSQQPGQGANTGELFF. Written as DNA, the CDR3 is TGCGCCAGCAGCCAGCAGCCGGGACAGGGGGCGAACACCGGGGAGCTGTTTTTT.

The rearrangement links TRBV2 to TRBJ1-1; no firm D call. Per germline, CDR1 SNHLY and CDR2 FYNNEI. The CDR3 is 15 residues long. Trimming removed 7 bases from V and 1 base from J, with 16 bases in between. CDR3: CASTEDLEGNTEAFF. As DNA, the CDR3 is TGTGCCAGCACTGAGGATCTGGAGGGGAACACTGAAGCTTTCTTT.

For the CDR3, the DNA is TGCGCCAGCAGCCAAGATATCGGTCTTGCCCAGCATTTT. Its protein product is CASSQDIGLAQHF. V usage is TRBV4-1 and J usage is TRBJ1-5; D is uncertain. The germline gives CDR1 MGHRA, CDR2 YSYEKL. The CDR3 contains 13 residues. The germline V and J ends were trimmed by 0 bases and 11 bases, with 11 bases remaining between them.

This clone was detected only a few times. This sequence joins TRBV29-1 and TRBJ1-1, with D perhaps matching TRBD1 (6 bases). The V end lost 4 bases, the J end lost 4 bases, and 10 bases lay between the germline ends. The CDR3 is 12 amino acids. Germline CDR1 and CDR2: SQVTM and ANQGSEA. The CDR3 DNA is TGCAGCGTTGTGGGGGCAGTCACTGAAGCTTTCTTT. This sequence encodes CSVVGAVTEAFF.

V gene TRBV30 combines with J gene TRBJ1-1; no clear D gene. This CDR3 region has 14 residues. With 0 bases removed from V and 6 bases from J, the gap between germline ends came to 14 bases. CDR1 is GTSNPN, CDR2 SVGIG, per germline (reference sequence). CDR3 residues: CAWSVRRRVAEAFF. The CDR3 coding sequence is TGTGCCTGGAGTGTACGAAGGCGGGTCGCTGAAGCTTTCTTT.

The chain combines TRBV30 with TRBJ1-3; D is unclear. V lost 0 bases and J lost 2, with 14 bases in between. The CDR3 extends over 16 amino acids. From germline, CDR1 is GTSNPN and CDR2 SVGIG (reference sequence). CDR3 sequence (DNA): TGTGCCTGGAGTGTGTGGAGGGCTACTCCTGGAAACACCATATATTTT. Residues: CAWSVWRATPGNTIYF.

V is TRBV7-2 and J is TRBJ1-1; possibly TRBD1 for D (5 bases). V gave up 2 bases and J gave up 0 bases, with 7 bases separating them. CDR3 length: 14 amino acids. Germline CDR1 SGHTA, CDR2 FQGNSA. This chain's CDR3 is CASSLNRLNTEAFF. The CDR3 DNA reads as TGTGCCAGCAGCTTAAACAGGTTGAACACTGAAGCTTTCTTT. The entire variable domain, with the rest obtained from reference TRBV7-2 and TRBJ1-1, is as follows: GAGVSQSPSNKVTEKGKDVELRCDPISGHTALYWYRQSLGQGLEFLIYFQGNSAPDKSGLPSDRFSAERTGGSVSTLTIQRTQQEDSAVYLCASSLNRLNTEAFFGQGTRLTVV.

The chain employs TRBV6-6 and TRBJ1-2; TRBD1 matches at 7 bases. Per germline, CDR1 MNHNY and CDR2 SVGAGI (reference sequence). This CDR3 region has 14 residues. With V trimmed by 9 bases and J by 4 bases, 11 bases remained unmatched. CDR3 sequence: CASARTGFPYGYTF. The CDR3 bases are TGTGCCAGTGCTAGGACAGGATTTCCCTATGGCTACACCTTC.

V gene TRBV5-6 combines with J gene TRBJ2-1, with D unclear. CDR3 length equals 11 residues. CDR1 is SGHDT and CDR2 is YYEEEE in the germline V gene. V lost 2 bases and J 7 bases, leaving 4 bases between the germline ends. The CDR3 bases are TGTGCCAGCAGCTTCTTGAATGAGCAGTTCTTC. It codes for CASSFLNEQFF.

The chain uses TRBV5-1 and TRBJ2-1; D gene ambiguous. The CDR3 runs 13 residues. Germline V gene data show CDR1 as SGHRS and CDR2 as YFSETQ. The ends were cut back, 2 bases at V and 5 bases at J, with 8 bases in the middle. The DNA of the CDR3 is TGCGCCAGCAGCTTCCCTCCCAACAATGAGCAGTTCTTC. Its translation: CASSFPPNNEQFF.

The rearrangement joins TRBV29-1 to TRBJ2-1; TRBD1 aligns across 9 bases. Germline lookup yields CDR1 SQVTM and CDR2 ANQGSEA. This CDR3 has 15 residues. With 4 bases clipped from V and 2 bases from J, the junction kept 6 bases outside the gene matches. As DNA, the CDR3 is TGCAGCGTTGCTCCACGACAGGGGGCCTACAATGAGCAGTTCTTC. Translated: CSVAPRQGAYNEQFF.

Only a few counts were recorded for this clone. V gene TRBV6-6 combines with J gene TRBJ2-3; 9 bases are shared with TRBD2. The CDR3 runs 16 residues. V dropped 2 bases and J dropped 6; count of bases not matched to a gene: 9. Per germline, CDR1 MNHNY and CDR2 SVGAGI (reference sequence). This CDR3 is CASSYGLAGNGDTQYF. As DNA, the CDR3 is TGTGCCAGCAGTTACGGGCTAGCGGGGAACGGGGATACGCAGTATTTT.

V is TRBV30 and J is TRBJ1-2; D call uncertain. The CDR3 is made up of 13 amino acids. Trimming shortened V by 0 bases and J by 8 bases, and 13 bases separated the two germline ends. Germline V CDR1 and CDR2: GTSNPN, SVGIG (reference sequence). The chain's CDR3 is CAWSVWGSSGYTF. The CDR3 DNA follows: TGTGCCTGGAGTGTTTGGGGTTCGTCAGGCTACACCTTC.

This chain links TRBV15 with TRBJ1-2; no definite D call. V lost 0 bases and J 2 bases, leaving 7 bases between the germline ends. Germline-derived CDR1 and CDR2 are LNHNV and YYDKDF (reference sequence). The CDR3 is 14 amino acids. The CDR3 DNA follows: TGTGCCACCAGCAGAGATCTGGGAAACTATGGCTACACCTTC. Protein product: CATSRDLGNYGYTF.

V and J are TRBV30 and TRBJ2-6, with D possibly being TRBD2 (7 bases). CDR1 is GTSNPN and CDR2 is SVGIG in the germline V gene (reference sequence). The CDR3 contains 15 residues. Trimming left V 0 bases short and J 2 bases short, with 8 bases between. The DNA for the CDR3 is TGTGCCTGGAGTGTGGGGGGGCCTGGGGCCAACGTCCTGACTTTC. It yields the protein CAWSVGGPGANVLTF. Looking up the rest from reference TRBV30 and TRBJ2-6 gives the full variable domain: SQTIHQWPATLVQPVGSPLSLECTVEGTSNPNLYWYRQAAGRGLQLLFYSVGIGQISSEVPQNLSASRPQDRQFILSSKKLLLSDSGFYLCAWSVGGPGANVLTFGAGSRLTVL.